Sequencing of this T cell receptor beta chain was carried out in a study of CD8+CD57+ T cells in acquired aplastic anemia. Study outcomes and limitations: There were 25 to 30 CD8+ CDR3 sequences that occurred in both patients and controls.

This clonotype was counted between two and nine times. As yet, its antigen is unknown. Deletions cut 6 bases from V and 2 bases from J, with 11 bases between. Germline lookup yields CDR1 SEHNR and CDR2 FQNEAQ (reference sequence). CDR3 length: 15 residues. According to the study, genomic DNA was the template for TCR beta VDJ and CDR3 profiling. One entry per CDR3 protein, called by TCRdb with MiXCR from the reads. The profile shows some 140,000 distinct CDR3 sequences, approximately 52% of them singletons. Before being chosen for sequencing, patients had shown CD8+CD57+ cell expansion by flow cytometry.

This TCR was sampled from a human donor with aplastic anemia. Specimen: sorted CD4+, CD8+, or CD8+CD57+ T cells (not recorded which) from PBMCs. V gene TRBV7-9 combines with J gene TRBJ2-6; D is unresolved. The CDR3 DNA reads TGTGCCAGCAGAGGGATAGGTCCTGGGGCCAACGTCCTGACTTTC. Translated: CASRGIGPGANVLTF.